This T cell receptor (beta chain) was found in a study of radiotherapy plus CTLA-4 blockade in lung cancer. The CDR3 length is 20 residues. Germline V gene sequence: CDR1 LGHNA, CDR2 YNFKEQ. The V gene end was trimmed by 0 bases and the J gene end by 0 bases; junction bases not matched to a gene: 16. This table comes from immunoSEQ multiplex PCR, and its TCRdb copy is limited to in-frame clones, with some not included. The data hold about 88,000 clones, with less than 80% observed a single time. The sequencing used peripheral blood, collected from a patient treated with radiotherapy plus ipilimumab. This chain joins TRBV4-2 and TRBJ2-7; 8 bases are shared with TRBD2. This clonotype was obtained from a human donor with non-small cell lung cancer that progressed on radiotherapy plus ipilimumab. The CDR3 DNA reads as TGTGCCAGCAGCCAAGATGGTGCGGGTAGCGGGACCCCGAGCTCCTACGAGCAGTACTTC. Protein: CASSQDGAGSGTPSSYEQYF.